These T cell receptor beta chains were read from a single sample in a study of blood T cell repertoires in COVID-19. Method: immunoSEQ multiplex PCR; TCRdb's copy keeps in-frame clones and lacks some. Among around 250,000 clones listed, 86% were seen once. The sequenced sample was peripheral blood. The receptors were gathered from a man between 60 and 75 years old with acute or convalescent COVID-19. Each CDR3 is given with its conserved first and last residue. The order of the fields is D gene, clone size, V gene, CDR3 length, J gene, CDR3 protein. D genes are given only for firm matches. For some rows the clone size is stated as once, few or many, or as a class when expanded; others skip it.

D gene: TRBD1; clone size: -; V gene: TRBV11-3; CDR3 length: 16; J gene: TRBJ1-1; CDR3 protein: CASSLGGGLSNTEAFF
D gene: -; clone size: -; V gene: TRBV19; CDR3 length: 14; J gene: TRBJ1-4; CDR3 protein: CASGTGSSGEKLFF
D gene: -; clone size: -; V gene: TRBV5-5; CDR3 length: 13; J gene: TRBJ1-2; CDR3 protein: CASRSDRRYGYTF
D gene: -; clone size: -; V gene: TRBV9; CDR3 length: 16; J gene: TRBJ1-3; CDR3 protein: CASSPPGGVEGNTIYF
D gene: TRBD2; clone size: -; V gene: TRBV7-3; CDR3 length: 16; J gene: TRBJ2-1; CDR3 protein: CASSLGLAGLYNEQFF
D gene: -; clone size: -; V gene: TRBV5-1; CDR3 length: 15; J gene: TRBJ1-6; CDR3 protein: CASSFRPGDDSPLHF
D gene: TRBD2; clone size: -; V gene: TRBV16; CDR3 length: 15; J gene: TRBJ2-3; CDR3 protein: CASSRGLAGINTQYF
D gene: TRBD1; clone size: -; V gene: TRBV6-2/TRBV6-3; CDR3 length: 14; J gene: TRBJ2-7; CDR3 protein: CASSWDRGRYEQYF
D gene: TRBD1; clone size: once; V gene: TRBV6-5; CDR3 length: 13; J gene: TRBJ2-7; CDR3 protein: CASSRTGTYEQYF
D gene: -; clone size: -; V gene: TRBV11-3; CDR3 length: 13; J gene: TRBJ1-4; CDR3 protein: CASSAQGWEKLFF
D gene: TRBD2; clone size: -; V gene: TRBV9; CDR3 length: 17; J gene: TRBJ2-2; CDR3 protein: CASSPRASGSRGGELFF
D gene: TRBD1; clone size: -; V gene: TRBV6-6; CDR3 length: 15; J gene: TRBJ1-5; CDR3 protein: CASRGTGESNQPQHF
D gene: -; clone size: once; V gene: TRBV11-2; CDR3 length: 16; J gene: TRBJ1-1; CDR3 protein: CASSPRRGEANTEAFF
D gene: TRBD1; clone size: -; V gene: TRBV5-1; CDR3 length: 17; J gene: TRBJ2-2; CDR3 protein: CASSPPTTGLGTGELFF
D gene: TRBD2; clone size: -; V gene: TRBV7-6; CDR3 length: 16; J gene: TRBJ2-2; CDR3 protein: CASGLLAGAGTGELFF
D gene: -; clone size: -; V gene: TRBV27; CDR3 length: 16; J gene: TRBJ1-2; CDR3 protein: CASSSLRGGRNYGYTF
D gene: -; clone size: once; V gene: TRBV28; CDR3 length: 12; J gene: TRBJ1-1; CDR3 protein: CASSWTDSEAFF
D gene: -; clone size: -; V gene: TRBV7-9; CDR3 length: 15; J gene: TRBJ1-6; CDR3 protein: CASSTDRSYNSPLHF
D gene: -; clone size: -; V gene: TRBV27; CDR3 length: 14; J gene: TRBJ2-7; CDR3 protein: CASSLGASAYEQYF
D gene: -; clone size: -; V gene: TRBV28; CDR3 length: 14; J gene: TRBJ1-5; CDR3 protein: CASSSPSGIQPQHF
D gene: TRBD2; clone size: -; V gene: TRBV20-1; CDR3 length: 15; J gene: TRBJ2-1; CDR3 protein: CSASTSGSAYNEQFF
D gene: -; clone size: -; V gene: TRBV19; CDR3 length: 15; J gene: TRBJ2-7; CDR3 protein: CASSTGSYRGAEQYF